The 8 T cell receptor beta chains presented below share a single source sample, sequenced in a study of blood T cell repertoires in COVID-19. Here immunoSEQ multiplex PCR was the method, and the copy in TCRdb shows in-frame clones only, minus some. The sample carries tens of thousands of clones, 70% to 90% recorded once. The sequencing sample was made of peripheral blood. Receptors were obtained from a woman in her 70s with acute or convalescent COVID-19.

This sequence joins TRBV18 and TRBJ1-6; 9 nucleotides line up with TRBD1. Germline V gives CDR1 KGHSH, CDR2 LQKENI. J lost 0 bases, V lost 2 bases, and 11 bases had no gene match. The CDR3 spans 20 residues. This CDR3 reads CASSPIAGQGRSSYNSPLHF. The CDR3 bases are TGTGCCAGCTCACCAATAGCGGGACAGGGAAGGAGCTCCTATAATTCACCCCTCCACTTT.

This sequence joins TRBV14 and TRBJ1-1; no firm D call. V lost 1 base, J lost 11 bases, and 11 bases lay in between. In germline, CDR1 is SGHDN, CDR2 FVKESK. The CDR3 runs 12 residues. The CDR3 spells CASSQVLNRAFF. The CDR3 bases are TGTGCCAGCAGCCAAGTCCTCAATCGGGCTTTCTTT.

This chain uses TRBV19 with TRBJ2-5, with D perhaps TRBD2 (5 bases). V was clipped by 7 bases and J by 5 bases, with 20 bases between them. The CDR3 loop spans 15 amino acids. Germline V gives CDR1 LNHDA, CDR2 SQIVND (reference sequence). CDR3 sequence reads: CASKGEGRTWETQYF. The CDR3 DNA is TGTGCCAGTAAAGGAGAGGGTAGAACTTGGGAGACCCAGTACTTC.

This clone came up once. The germline gene is not matched at one end of the junction; a read error may be the cause. V gene TRBV19 combines with J gene TRBJ1-4; TRBD1 aligns across 10 bases. In germline, CDR1 is LNHDA, CDR2 SQIVND (reference sequence). The CDR3 has 12 residues. CDR3 nucleotides: TGTGCCAGTAGAGATAGGGGACAGGGGACGGTTTTT. This translates into CASRDRGQGTVF. Filled out from reference TRBV19 and TRBJ1-4, the complete variable domain reads DGGITQSPKYLFRKEGQNVTLSCEQNLNHDAMYWYRQDPGQGLRLIYYSQIVNDFQKGDIAEGYSVSREKKESFPLTVTSAQKNPTAFYLCASRDRGQGTVFGSGTQLSVL.

The chain combines TRBV4-1 with TRBJ1-4; D perhaps matches TRBD1 (5 bases). V was trimmed by 4 bases and J by 8 bases, leaving 23 bases between them. Germline CDR1 MGHRA, CDR2 YSYEKL. The CDR3 is 17 residues long. The CDR3 sequence is CASSPEVSGELGEKLFF. The CDR3 DNA reads TGCGCCAGCAGCCCAGAGGTGTCGGGGGAACTCGGGGAAAAACTGTTTTTT.

This clone came up a few times. This chain uses TRBV10-2 with TRBJ2-7; 11 bases agree with TRBD2. Looked up from germline, CDR1 is WSHSY and CDR2 is SAAADI. The CDR3 is 16 amino acids. V lost 6 bases, J lost 1 base, and 8 bases stayed unmatched. CDR3 nucleotide sequence: TGCGCCAGCAGCCCATATAGCGGGGGGGCTTCCTACGAGCAGTACGTC. This sequence encodes CASSPYSGGASYEQYV.

This clone was seen at least ten times. The genes are TRBV11-3 and TRBJ1-1; D not resolved. CDR1 and CDR2 from the germline V gene are SGHNT and YENEEA. The CDR3 totals 15 residues. Trimming took off 1 base at V and 1 base at J, with 10 bases between the two ends. CDR3 bases: TGTGCCAGCAGCTTAGGGGGAGCCCAGAACACTGAAGCTTTCTTT. Translated, it gives CASSLGGAQNTEAFF.

The CDR3, as DNA: TGTGCCAGCAGCCAGACAGGGGGCGGAGGACAGCCCCAGCATTTT. Translating it yields CASSQTGGGGQPQHF. The chain couples TRBV7-2 to TRBJ1-5; TRBD1 matches at 10 bases. The CDR3 consists of 15 residues. CDR1 is SGHTA and CDR2 is FQGNSA in the germline V gene. V was clipped by 5 bases and J by 7 bases; unmatched bases: 8.